This is a list of T cell receptor beta chains from one sample in a study of blood T cell repertoires in COVID-19. Sequenced by immunoSEQ multiplex PCR; TCRdb stores in-frame clones only, minus some. In the table there are some 170,000 clones, roughly 84% of which are singletons. The sample taken for sequencing was peripheral blood. Source of these receptors: a woman in her 40s with COVID-19, enrolled during active disease. Both conserved end residues are part of each CDR3.

v_call	j_call	cdr3_aa
TRBV7-8	TRBJ2-3	CASTLGGSTDTQYF
TRBV19	TRBJ1-2	CASSRYGQINYGYTF
TRBV19	TRBJ1-2	CASSIAASNYGYTF
TRBV5-4	TRBJ2-7	CASSKSGGRTYEQYF
TRBV6-5	TRBJ2-3	CASRRTSSGTDTQYF
TRBV12-3/TRBV12-4	TRBJ2-2	CASAGRGELFF
TRBV9	TRBJ1-3	CASSVYGAGNTIYF
TRBV5-4	TRBJ2-7	CASTDLTSSYEQYF
TRBV2	TRBJ1-3	CASRRDSGNTIYF
TRBV5-1	TRBJ1-1	CASSISLNMAREAFF
TRBV19	TRBJ1-1	CASTYTGKGEAFF
TRBV4-1	TRBJ1-3	CASSQTDRTGNTIYF
TRBV6-5	TRBJ1-4	CASSPRGQGKTRLFF